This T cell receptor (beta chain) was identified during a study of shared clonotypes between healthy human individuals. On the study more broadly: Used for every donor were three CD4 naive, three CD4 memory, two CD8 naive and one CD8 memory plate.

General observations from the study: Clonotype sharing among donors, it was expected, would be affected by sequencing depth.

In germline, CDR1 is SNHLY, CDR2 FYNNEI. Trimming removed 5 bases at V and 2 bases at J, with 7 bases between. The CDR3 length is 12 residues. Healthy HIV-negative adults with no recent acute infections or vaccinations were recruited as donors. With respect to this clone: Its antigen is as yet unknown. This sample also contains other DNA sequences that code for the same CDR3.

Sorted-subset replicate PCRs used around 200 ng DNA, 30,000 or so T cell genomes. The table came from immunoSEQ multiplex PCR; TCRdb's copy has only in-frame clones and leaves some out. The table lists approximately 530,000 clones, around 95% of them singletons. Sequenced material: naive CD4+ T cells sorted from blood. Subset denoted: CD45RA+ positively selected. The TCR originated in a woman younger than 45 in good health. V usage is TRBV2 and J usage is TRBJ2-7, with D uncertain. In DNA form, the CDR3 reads TGTGCCAGCAGTACCGGAACCTACGAGCAGTACTTC. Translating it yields CASSTGTYEQYF. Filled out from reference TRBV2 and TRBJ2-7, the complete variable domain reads EPEVTQTPSHQVTQMGQEVILRCVPISNHLYFYWYRQILGQKVEFLVSFYNNEISEKSEIFDDQFSVERPDGSNFTLKIRSTKLEDSAMYFCASSTGTYEQYFGPGTRLTVT.